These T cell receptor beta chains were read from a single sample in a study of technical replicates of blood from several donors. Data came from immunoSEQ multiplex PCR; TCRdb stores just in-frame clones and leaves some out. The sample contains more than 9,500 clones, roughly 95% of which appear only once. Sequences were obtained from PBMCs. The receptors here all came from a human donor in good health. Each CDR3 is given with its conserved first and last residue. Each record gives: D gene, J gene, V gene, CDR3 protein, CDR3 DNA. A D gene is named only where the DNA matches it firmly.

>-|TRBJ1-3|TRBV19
CASTLTSGNTIYF
TGTGCCAGTACCCTGACTTCTGGAAACACCATATATTTT
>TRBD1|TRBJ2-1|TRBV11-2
CASSLGQGPYNEQFF
TGTGCCAGCAGCTTGGGACAGGGGCCCTACAATGAGCAGTTCTTC
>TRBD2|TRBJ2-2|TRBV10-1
CASSEFPAGLSNTGELFF
TGCGCCAGCAGTGAGTTTCCTGCGGGACTATCGAACACCGGGGAGCTGTTTTTT
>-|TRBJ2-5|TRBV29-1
CSVLGQSQETQYF
TGCAGCGTTTTAGGACAGTCACAAGAGACCCAGTACTTC
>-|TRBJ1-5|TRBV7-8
CASSPVRARNQPQHF
TGTGCCAGCAGCCCGGTGAGGGCTAGGAATCAGCCCCAGCATTTT
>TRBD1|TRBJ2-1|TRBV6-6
CASSFGQARRNEQFF
TGTGCCAGCAGTTTTGGACAGGCGAGAAGGAATGAGCAGTTCTTC
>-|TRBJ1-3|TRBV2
CASSDGLGMGATGNTIYF
TGTGCCAGCAGTGATGGACTTGGTATGGGGGCTACAGGAAACACCATATATTTT
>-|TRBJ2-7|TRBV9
CASSVGQGSPYEQYF
TGTGCCAGCAGCGTAGGGCAGGGTAGTCCCTACGAGCAGTACTTC
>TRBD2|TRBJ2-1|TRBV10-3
CAISESPGLAGAYNEQFF
TGTGCCATCAGTGAGTCGCCCGGACTAGCGGGAGCCTACAATGAGCAGTTCTTC
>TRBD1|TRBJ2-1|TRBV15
CATSRDQGAGNEQFF
TGTGCCACCAGCAGAGATCAGGGGGCGGGTAATGAGCAGTTCTTC
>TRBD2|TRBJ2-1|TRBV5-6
CASSSGLAYEQFF
TGTGCCAGCAGCTCCGGACTAGCCTATGAGCAGTTCTTC